This T cell receptor beta chain was retrieved from a study of T cells after yellow fever vaccination. About the research overall: Fractions containing few cells were prepared with SMART-Seq v4 Ultra Low Input. Study-level points and caveats: Compared with primary, the secondary response was weaker and peaked at day 5, not 15. Overlap between CD4 and CD8 compartments was detected for a small share of clonotypes. FACS-sorted repertoires could contain abundant clonotypes contaminating from the bulk population.

On this clonotype itself: Its antigen is unknown.

TCRdb used MiXCR to reprocess the 5' RACE reads, holding one entry per CDR3 protein. This table holds hundreds of thousands of distinct CDR3 sequences, more than 8.5% found once. Sequenced here: PBMCs, sampled on the day of the first yellow fever vaccination. This TCR derives from a man between 18 and 35 years old who received the YFV17D yellow fever vaccine.

In DNA form, the CDR3 reads TGTGCCAGCAGCGGACAGGGGGCGGGTGGCTACACCTTC. It encodes CASSGQGAGGYTF. The V and J genes are TRBV11-2 and TRBJ1-2; 11 positions agree with TRBD1. The junction had 3 bases not matched to a gene; V was cut back by 5 bases and J by 7 bases. The CDR3 covers 13 residues. Germline loops: CDR1 SGHAT, CDR2 FQNNGV.